These 27 T cell receptor beta chains share one sample of origin, sequenced in a study of T-cell memory formation after mild COVID-19. MiXCR, run by TCRdb on the 5' RACE reads, gives a single entry per CDR3 protein. The table shows tens of thousands of distinct CDR3 sequences, with roughly an eighth occurring only once. Sequencing used PBMCs or a T cell subset sorted from them (not recorded which). The origin of the receptors is an adult woman who had mild COVID-19 (a few samples of this study predate the infection). Cell type and time point are not known.

This clonotype has a handful of counts. The V call is TRBV7-6, the J call TRBJ2-1, with 7 bases lining up with TRBD2. V dropped 1 base and J dropped 7; count of bases not matched to a gene: 4. Germline CDR1 and CDR2: SGHVS and FNYEAQ. This CDR3 comprises 14 residues. The CDR3 DNA is TGTGCCAGCAGCTTAGACCGGGGGGTTAATGAGCAGTTCTTC. This encodes CASSLDRGVNEQFF.

This clonotype was detected ten times or more. The rearrangement joins TRBV18 to TRBJ2-7; TRBD1 aligns across 7 bases. CDR1 is KGHSH, CDR2 LQKENI, per germline. Trimming at V came to 2 bases and at J to 4 bases, leaving 5 bases not matched to a gene. The CDR3 length is 14 residues. As DNA, the CDR3 is TGTGCCAGCTCACCAGAGACAGGGCTATACGAGCAGTACTTC. It is translated as CASSPETGLYEQYF.

The table lists this clonotype with a few counts. V gene TRBV20-1 combines with J gene TRBJ2-3, with 7 nucleotides matching TRBD1. The trim removed 6 bases at V and 2 bases at J, leaving 5 bases unmatched. CDR3 length: 13 residues. Germline V lookup: CDR1 DFQATT, CDR2 SNEGSKA (reference sequence). CDR3 sequence: CSARDSYTDTQYF. Written as DNA, the CDR3 is TGCAGTGCCCGGGACAGTTACACAGATACGCAGTATTTT.

This clonotype appeared a single time. This rearrangement joins TRBV9 to TRBJ2-1, with D perhaps being TRBD1 or TRBD2 (5 bases each). V lost 0 bases to trimming and J lost 0 bases, with 7 bases between them. The CDR3 has 15 amino acids. The germline gives CDR1 SGDLS, CDR2 YYNGEE. CDR3 nucleotides: TGTGCCAGCAGCGTAGGAGGGGCCTCCTACAATGAGCAGTTCTTC. It is translated as CASSVGGASYNEQFF.

This clonotype was seen more than once but under ten times. The chain is built from TRBV3-1 and TRBJ2-3, with TRBD2 identical over 8 bases. Germline-derived CDR1 and CDR2 are LGHDT and YNNKEL (reference sequence). Germline trimming cut 3 bases from V and 5 bases from J; bases unmatched to any gene: 4. CDR3 length: 14 amino acids. The CDR3 coding sequence is TGTGCCAGCAGCCAGGGACTAGTCAGAGATACGCAGTATTTT. This encodes CASSQGLVRDTQYF.

The rearrangement joins TRBV29-1 to TRBJ1-1; D remains ambiguous. V was shortened by 5 bases and J by 5 bases, with 24 bases between the two germline ends. The CDR3 has 16 amino acids. Germline assignment: CDR1 SQVTM and CDR2 ANQGSEA. Here the CDR3 DNA reads TGCAGCGTTCGCAACCCGGAAGGAGGACCGGGTACTGAAGCTTTCTTT. Its protein product is CSVRNPEGGPGTEAFF.

The chain combines TRBV14 with TRBJ2-2; the D call may be TRBD1 or TRBD2 (5 bases each). Trimming pared 4 bases from V and 7 bases from J, leaving 13 bases between. Germline V gene sequence: CDR1 SGHDN, CDR2 FVKESK. The CDR3 is made up of 14 amino acids. CDR3 sequence: CASSPRGLDGELFF. The CDR3 nucleotides read TGTGCCAGCAGCCCGAGGGGTCTGGACGGGGAGCTGTTTTTT.

The table lists this clonotype with a few counts. The chain carries TRBV20-1 and TRBJ2-7; D possibly corresponds to TRBD2 (5 bases). The V gene's germline CDR1 is DFQATT and CDR2 SNEGSKA (reference sequence). V lost 7 bases, J lost 4 bases, and 20 bases lay in between. The length of the CDR3 is 14 residues. This CDR3 is CSVFPPGKRYEQYF. CDR3 DNA: TGCAGTGTTTTTCCCCCGGGGAAACGGTACGAGCAGTACTTC.

This clonotype was found a few times. The chain employs TRBV5-6 and TRBJ2-3, with D possibly being TRBD2 (5 bases). CDR3 length: 17 residues. From germline, CDR1 is SGHDT and CDR2 YYEEEE. V dropped 5 bases and J dropped 4 bases, with 23 bases sitting between them. The CDR3 loop reads CASSHTRTLKDADTQYF. As DNA, the CDR3 is TGTGCCAGCAGTCATACTAGGACCCTAAAGGATGCAGATACGCAGTATTTT.

This clonotype was seen ten or more times. The CDR3 reads CASSQRGGQTEAFF. Written as DNA, the CDR3 is TGTGCCAGCAGCCAACGGGGGGGGCAAACTGAAGCTTTCTTT. V and J are TRBV14 and TRBJ1-1; D may be TRBD1 (6 bases). The CDR3 loop spans 14 amino acids. Germline V gene data show CDR1 as SGHDN and CDR2 as FVKESK. The ends were cut back, 2 bases at V and 5 bases at J, with 12 bases in the middle. The entire variable domain, with the rest obtained from reference TRBV14 and TRBJ1-1, is as follows: EAGVTQFPSHSVIEKGQTVTLRCDPISGHDNLYWYRRVMGKEIKFLLHFVKESKQDESGMPNNRFLAERTGGTYSTLKVQPAELEDSGVYFCASSQRGGQTEAFFGQGTRLTVV.

This clonotype has a handful of counts. The chain couples TRBV7-9 to TRBJ2-2; 8 bases fit TRBD1. V lost 3 bases and J lost 5; bases outside the gene matches: 5. This CDR3 comprises 15 residues. CDR1 and CDR2 from the germline V gene are SEHNR and FQNEAQ (reference sequence). The CDR3 nucleotides are TGTGCCAGCAGCTTCGGACAGGGATGGACCGGGGAGCTGTTTTTT. It specifies CASSFGQGWTGELFF.

This clonotype has ten or more counts. This chain joins TRBV12-3 or TRBV12-4 and TRBJ2-7; 10 bases are a match to TRBD1. The CDR3 totals 16 residues. Germline trimming cut 2 bases from V and 2 bases from J; bases unmatched to any gene: 6. CDR3: CASSLTGQGFPYEQYF. CDR3 DNA: TGTGCCAGCAGTTTAACGGGACAGGGGTTTCCCTACGAGCAGTACTTC.

The chain has TRBV5-1 and TRBJ1-1, with D tentatively TRBD1 (5 bases). The CDR3 extends over 14 amino acids. The germline V gene encodes CDR1 SGHRS and CDR2 YFSETQ. The germline V and J ends were trimmed by 4 bases and 5 bases, with 15 bases remaining between them. The DNA of the CDR3 is TGCGCCAGCAGCCCCGGGGACGGGGTAACTGAAGCTTTCTTT. Protein: CASSPGDGVTEAFF.

This clonotype was observed at least ten times. The chain joins TRBV29-1 to TRBJ2-3; no clear D gene. The length of the CDR3 is 12 residues. With 3 bases removed from V and 2 bases from J, the gap between germline ends came to 6 bases. Germline CDR1 SQVTM, CDR2 ANQGSEA. In DNA, the CDR3 is TGCAGCGTTGAGGCCCTCACAGATACGCAGTATTTT. Translated: CSVEALTDTQYF.

The chain employs TRBV5-1 and TRBJ2-3, with TRBD2 matching 11 bases. The J segment lost 6 bases and the V segment lost 4 bases, leaving 13 bases of the junction unmatched. From germline, CDR1 is SGHRS and CDR2 YFSETQ. This CDR3 has 17 residues. CDR3 residues: CASSTRTSGYAGDTQYF. The CDR3 coding sequence is TGCGCCAGCAGCACAAGGACTAGCGGGTATGCTGGGGATACGCAGTATTTT.

The V gene is TRBV7-9, the J gene TRBJ1-1; D unresolved. Germline CDR1 and CDR2: SEHNR and FQNEAQ (reference sequence). The CDR3 spans 13 residues. Deletions cut 6 bases from V and 0 bases from J, with 8 bases between. CDR3 DNA: TGTGCCAGCAGGGTCGGAATGAACACTGAAGCTTTCTTT. Protein sequence: CASRVGMNTEAFF. The whole variable domain, remainder taken from reference TRBV7-9 and TRBJ1-1, is DTGVSQNPRHKITKRGQNVTFRCDPISEHNRLYWYRQTLGQGPEFLTYFQNEAQLEKSRLLSDRFSAERPKGSFSTLEIQRTEQGDSAMYLCASRVGMNTEAFFGQGTRLTVV.

Comment on this clonotype: Lacking the conserved final phenylalanine or tryptophan, this CDR3 likely reflects a read error. The rearrangement uses TRBV4-2 and TRBJ2-7, with D tentatively TRBD2 (6 bases). Germline CDR1 is LGHNA and CDR2 is YNFKEQ. This CDR3 contains 15 residues. V lost 1 base to trimming and J lost 2 bases, with 12 bases between them. CDR3 protein: CASSQGKLAAYEQYS. The DNA of the CDR3 is TGTGCCAGCAGCCAAGGTAAACTAGCCGCCTACGAGCAGTACTCC.

A remark on this clonotype: The junction differs from germline at one of its ends, possibly a read error. The chain has TRBV27 and TRBJ2-1; D might be TRBD1 or TRBD2, each matching 6 bases. The CDR3 runs to 16 residues. The germline gives CDR1 MNHEY, CDR2 SMNVEV (reference sequence). The CDR3 region has the DNA TGTGCCTGCAGTCCAACGCTAGGGGGGCGCGTCAATGAGCAGTTCTTC. Translated: CACSPTLGGRVNEQFF.

The chain employs TRBV18 and TRBJ2-1, with 7 bases identical to TRBD2. The CDR3 extends over 14 amino acids. With 6 bases clipped from V and 6 bases from J, the junction kept 8 bases outside the gene matches. Germline loops: CDR1 KGHSH, CDR2 LQKENI. Here the CDR3 reads CASSQTGTTNEQFF. The CDR3 DNA reads as TGTGCCAGCTCGCAGACCGGGACTACCAATGAGCAGTTCTTC.

This clonotype has only a few counts. The chain combines TRBV12-3 or TRBV12-4 with TRBJ2-3; D may be TRBD1 (5 bases). The V end was cut by 5 bases, the J end by 0 bases, with 15 bases between. This CDR3 is 16 amino acids long. CDR3 sequence (DNA): TGTGCCAGCAGTCATCGGACAATGACAAGCACAGATACGCAGTATTTT. It yields the protein CASSHRTMTSTDTQYF.

CDR3: CASAIAGGGAGELFF. CDR3 in DNA: TGTGCCAGCGCCATAGCGGGAGGGGGCGCCGGGGAGCTGTTTTTT. This chain connects TRBV6-5 to TRBJ2-2, with 11 bases lining up with TRBD2. The trim removed 8 bases at V and 6 bases at J, leaving 8 bases unmatched. The germline V gene encodes CDR1 MNHEY and CDR2 SVGAGI. This CDR3 has 15 residues.

The rearrangement uses TRBV6-6 and TRBJ2-7; D is undetermined. The V gene's germline CDR1 is MNHNY and CDR2 SVGAGI (reference sequence). V shed 0 bases and J shed 5 bases, with 8 bases lying between them. This CDR3 region has 13 residues. The CDR3 DNA reads TGTGCCAGCAGTTACTCGAACCTTAACGAGCAGTACTTC. It specifies CASSYSNLNEQYF.

The J gene is TRBJ1-5, the V gene TRBV20-1; D remains ambiguous. Looked up from germline, CDR1 is DFQATT and CDR2 is SNEGSKA (reference sequence). This CDR3 has 13 amino acids. Trimming took off 0 bases at V and 6 bases at J, with 9 bases between the two ends. The CDR3 DNA follows: TGCAGTGCTAGAGACTACCGGGGTCAGCCCCAGCATTTT. Translated: CSARDYRGQPQHF.

This clonotype has just a few counts. The rearrangement joins TRBV5-1 to TRBJ2-1; 9 bases are shared with TRBD2. With 0 bases clipped from V and 8 bases from J, the junction kept 6 bases outside the gene matches. The CDR3 extends over 15 amino acids. The V gene's germline CDR1 is SGHRS and CDR2 YFSETQ. The CDR3 DNA reads TGCGCCAGCAGCTTGGCTGAGACTAGCGGTGATGAGCAGTTCTTC. The encoded protein is CASSLAETSGDEQFF.

The rearrangement joins TRBV6-6 to TRBJ1-2; possible D gene TRBD1, 5 bases. The CDR3 consists of 16 residues. Trimming stripped 0 bases from V and 2 bases from J, with 13 bases between. Per the germline V gene, CDR1 is MNHNY and CDR2 is SVGAGI (reference sequence). Here the CDR3 reads CASSYSSTDLNYGYTF. CDR3 bases: TGTGCCAGCAGTTACTCGTCGACAGACCTGAACTATGGCTACACCTTC.

The chain couples TRBV5-1 to TRBJ2-7; D is unresolved. Per germline, CDR1 SGHRS and CDR2 YFSETQ. Between the trimmed V and J ends, which lost 4 bases and 3 bases, there was a span of 14 bases. This CDR3 spans 14 amino acids. CDR3 in amino acids: CASSPSKGIYEQYF. The CDR3, as DNA: TGCGCCAGCAGCCCATCAAAAGGGATCTACGAGCAGTACTTC.

The table lists this clonotype with a few counts. The chain employs TRBV12-3 or TRBV12-4 and TRBJ2-2; D assignment may be TRBD1 or TRBD2 (5 bases each). The CDR3 spans 18 residues. V gave up 5 bases and J gave up 4 bases, with 23 bases separating them. The CDR3 spells CASSHDPRGGSGTGELFF. DNA for the CDR3: TGTGCCAGCAGTCACGACCCTCGGGGCGGCTCGGGCACCGGGGAGCTGTTTTTT.